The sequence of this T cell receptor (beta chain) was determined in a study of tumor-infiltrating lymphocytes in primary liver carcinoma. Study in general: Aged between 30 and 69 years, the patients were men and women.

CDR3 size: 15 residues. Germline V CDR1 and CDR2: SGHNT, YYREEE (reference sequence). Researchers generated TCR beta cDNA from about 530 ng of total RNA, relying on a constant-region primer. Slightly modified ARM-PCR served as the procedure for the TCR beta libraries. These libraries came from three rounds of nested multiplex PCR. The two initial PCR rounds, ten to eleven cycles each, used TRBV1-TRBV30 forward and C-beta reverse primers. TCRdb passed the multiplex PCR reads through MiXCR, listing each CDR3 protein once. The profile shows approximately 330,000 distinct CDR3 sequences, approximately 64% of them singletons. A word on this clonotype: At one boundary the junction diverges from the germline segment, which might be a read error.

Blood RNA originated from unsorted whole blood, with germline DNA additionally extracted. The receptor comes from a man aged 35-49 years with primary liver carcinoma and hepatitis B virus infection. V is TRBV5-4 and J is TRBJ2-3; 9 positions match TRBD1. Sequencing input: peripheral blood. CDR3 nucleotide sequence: TGTGTCAGCAGCGAGAAGGGACAGGGCACAGATACGAAGTATTTT. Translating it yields CVSSEKGQGTDTKYF.